This T cell receptor (beta chain) was found in a study of metastatic and nonmetastatic thyroid tumors. Study-wide background: Across blood and tumor or nodule tissue, repertoires from malignant and benign thyroid patients were compared with one another. Whole-study findings and limits: Significantly greater TCR beta diversity was reportedly found in malignant thyroid tumors than in benign nodules (in blood and tumor).

Thyroid surgery took place with no prior treatment in any patient. The V segment lost 5 bases and the J segment 13 bases; nucleotides outside the gene matches: 12. This CDR3 region has 13 residues. Looked up from germline, CDR1 is MNHEY and CDR2 is SMNVEV (reference sequence). This clone was seen a handful of times. No antigen is known for it. In the original processing: CDR3 differences across clinicopathological groups were used to build a distant-metastasis classifier for papillary thyroid cancer. Using MiXCR, TCRdb re-called clones from the PCR reads. What appears here as the V and J calls and clone size reflects TCRdb's work, not the paper's. The table includes 30,000 or so clones, about 29% detected once.

The TCR originated in a female donor with papillary thyroid cancer or a benign thyroid nodule (not recorded which). Some clones in this sample may be carry-over from other donors' samples. The chain employs TRBV27 and TRBJ1-1, with 8 bases matching TRBD1. Sequenced material: blood. The chain's CDR3 is CASSPSRQGFVFF. The CDR3 DNA sequence: TGTGCCAGCAGTCCCTCGAGACAGGGGTTTGTTTTCTTT.